What follows describes a single TCR beta chain. This sample was included in a study of blood T cell repertoires in COVID-19. Study-wide background: Acute and convalescent COVID-19 samples came from the United States, Italy and Spain. PBMCs, B-cell-depleted T cells, or T cells were the source of the cDNA or gDNA that made up the material.

In the source study's methods: Amplification with reference gene primers provided the estimates of nucleated cell counts. Method: immunoSEQ multiplex PCR; TCRdb's copy keeps in-frame clones and lacks some. From that table come the V and J calls and clone size; the DNA was used to work out D and trimming. Of roughly 80,000 clones listed, 65% to 85% are singletons. The CDR3 is 15 residues long. Germline V lookup: CDR1 LNHDA, CDR2 SQIVND (reference sequence). V was clipped by 6 bases and J by 4 bases; unmatched bases: 10. Sample: peripheral blood. The chain is built from TRBV19 and TRBJ2-3, with TRBD2 identical over 7 bases. The origin of this receptor is a man aged 55 to 70 with active or convalescent COVID-19. The CDR3 nucleotides read TGTGCCAGTAGCATCTGGGGGGAGGGTGCAGATACGCAGTATTTT. Translated: CASSIWGEGADTQYF.